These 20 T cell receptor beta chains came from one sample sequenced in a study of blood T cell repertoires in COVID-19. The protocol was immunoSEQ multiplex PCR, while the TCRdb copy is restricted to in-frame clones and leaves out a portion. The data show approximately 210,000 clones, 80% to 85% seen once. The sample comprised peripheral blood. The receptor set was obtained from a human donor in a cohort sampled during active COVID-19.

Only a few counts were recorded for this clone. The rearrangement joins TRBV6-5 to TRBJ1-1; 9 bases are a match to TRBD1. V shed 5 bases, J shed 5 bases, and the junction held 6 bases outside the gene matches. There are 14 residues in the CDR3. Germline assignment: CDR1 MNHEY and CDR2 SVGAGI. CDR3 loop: CASSKGQGRTEAFF. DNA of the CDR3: TGTGCCAGCAGTAAGGGACAGGGCAGGACTGAAGCTTTCTTT.

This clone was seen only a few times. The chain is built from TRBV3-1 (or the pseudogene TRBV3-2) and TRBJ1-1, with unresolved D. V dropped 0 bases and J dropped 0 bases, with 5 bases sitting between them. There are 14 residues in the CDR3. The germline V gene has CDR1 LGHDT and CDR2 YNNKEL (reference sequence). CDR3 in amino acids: CASSQDNLNTEAFF. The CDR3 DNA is TGTGCCAGCAGCCAAGACAACTTGAACACTGAAGCTTTCTTT.

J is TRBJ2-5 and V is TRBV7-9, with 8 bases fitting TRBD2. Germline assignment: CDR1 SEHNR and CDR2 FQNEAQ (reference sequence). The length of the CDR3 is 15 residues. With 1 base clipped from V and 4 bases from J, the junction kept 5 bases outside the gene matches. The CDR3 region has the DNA TGTGCCAGCAGCTTAGAGGGACTAGTTCGAGAGACCCAGTACTTC. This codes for CASSLEGLVRETQYF.

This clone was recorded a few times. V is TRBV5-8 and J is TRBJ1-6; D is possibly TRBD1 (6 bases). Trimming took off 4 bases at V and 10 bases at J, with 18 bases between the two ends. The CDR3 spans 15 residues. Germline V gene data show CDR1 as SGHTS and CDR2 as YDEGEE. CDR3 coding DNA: TGTGCCAGCAGCGTTGACAGGAGTGCCAGGTCACCCCTCCACTTT. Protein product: CASSVDRSARSPLHF.

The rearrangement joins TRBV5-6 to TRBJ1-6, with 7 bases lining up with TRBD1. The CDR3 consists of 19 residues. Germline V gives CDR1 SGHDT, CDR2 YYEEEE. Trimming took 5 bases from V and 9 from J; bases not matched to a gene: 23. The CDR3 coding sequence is TGTGCCAGCAGAAAAAACGCAGACAGGGTCTGGGGCGGAGGTTCACCCCTCCACTTT. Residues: CASRKNADRVWGGGSPLHF. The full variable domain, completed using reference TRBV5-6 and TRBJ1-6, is DAGVTQSPTHLIKTRGQQVTLRCSPKSGHDTVSWYQQALGQGPQFIFQYYEEEERQRGNFPDRFSGHQFPNYSSELNVNALLLGDSALYLCASRKNADRVWGGGSPLHFGNGTRLTVT.

Here the CDR3 DNA reads TGTGCCAGCAGCCCCAGGACTAGCGGGGGGGCAGGGTACAATGAGCAGTTCTTC. Residues: CASSPRTSGGAGYNEQFF. V gene TRBV9 combines with J gene TRBJ2-1, with TRBD2 matching over 15 bases. CDR3 size: 18 residues. V lost 4 bases to trimming and J lost 4 bases; unmatched junction nucleotides: 9. Germline loops: CDR1 SGDLS, CDR2 YYNGEE.

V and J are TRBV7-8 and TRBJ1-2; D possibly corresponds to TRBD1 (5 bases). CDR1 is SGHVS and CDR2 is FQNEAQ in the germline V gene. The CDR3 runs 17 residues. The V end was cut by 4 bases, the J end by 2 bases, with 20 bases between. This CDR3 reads CASSSGMGGTSNYGYTF. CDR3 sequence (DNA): TGTGCCAGCAGCTCAGGGATGGGCGGGACCTCCAACTATGGCTACACCTTC.

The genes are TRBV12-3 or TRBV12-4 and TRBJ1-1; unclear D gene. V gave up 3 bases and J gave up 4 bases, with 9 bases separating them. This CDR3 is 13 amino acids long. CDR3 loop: CASSFGGSTEAFF. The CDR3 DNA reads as TGTGCCAGCAGTTTCGGAGGTTCCACTGAAGCTTTCTTT.

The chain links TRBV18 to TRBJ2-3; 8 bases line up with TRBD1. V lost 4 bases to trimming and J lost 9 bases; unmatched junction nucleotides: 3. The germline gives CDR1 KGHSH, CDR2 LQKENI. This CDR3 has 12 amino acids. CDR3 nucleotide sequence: TGTGCCAGCTCACTAGACAGGGGAACGCAGTATTTT. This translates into CASSLDRGTQYF.

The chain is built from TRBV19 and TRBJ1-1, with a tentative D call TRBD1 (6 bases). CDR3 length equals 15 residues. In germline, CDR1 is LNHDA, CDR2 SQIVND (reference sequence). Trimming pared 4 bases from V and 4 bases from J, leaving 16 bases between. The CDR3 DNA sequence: TGTGCCAGTAGTACGGGGGGCGTTCGGGGCACTGAAGCTTTCTTT. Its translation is CASSTGGVRGTEAFF.

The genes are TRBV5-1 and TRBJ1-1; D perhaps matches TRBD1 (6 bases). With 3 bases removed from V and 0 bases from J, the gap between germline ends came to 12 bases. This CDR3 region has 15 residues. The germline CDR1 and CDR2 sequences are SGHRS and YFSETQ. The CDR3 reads CASSWQGRLNTEAFF. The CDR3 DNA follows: TGCGCCAGCAGCTGGCAGGGGCGATTGAACACTGAAGCTTTCTTT. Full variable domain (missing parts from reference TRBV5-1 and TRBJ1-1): KAGVTQTPRYLIKTRGQQVTLSCSPISGHRSVSWYQQTPGQGLQFLFEYFSETQRNKGNFPGRFSGRQFSNSRSEMNVSTLELGDSALYLCASSWQGRLNTEAFFGQGTRLTVV.

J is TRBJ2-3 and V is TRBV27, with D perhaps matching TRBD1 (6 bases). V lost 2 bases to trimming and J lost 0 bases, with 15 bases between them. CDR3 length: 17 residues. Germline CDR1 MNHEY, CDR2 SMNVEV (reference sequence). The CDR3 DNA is TGTGCCAGCAGTTTAACGCTTCTGGGGGCTAGCACAGATACGCAGTATTTT. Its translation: CASSLTLLGASTDTQYF.

CDR3 nucleotide sequence: TGCGCCAGCAGCTTGGAAGGACAGGGGAGTGGTGGCTACACCTTC. Protein product: CASSLEGQGSGGYTF. The rearrangement links TRBV5-1 to TRBJ1-2, with TRBD1 matching 9 bases. Germline CDR1 SGHRS, CDR2 YFSETQ. Trimming took 0 bases from V and 7 from J; bases not matched to a gene: 7. The CDR3 runs 15 residues.

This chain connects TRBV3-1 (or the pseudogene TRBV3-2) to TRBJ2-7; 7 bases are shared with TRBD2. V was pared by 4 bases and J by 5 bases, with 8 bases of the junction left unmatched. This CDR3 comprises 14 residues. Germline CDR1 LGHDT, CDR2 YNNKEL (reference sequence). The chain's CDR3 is CASSLGGSLHEQYF. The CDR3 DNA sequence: TGTGCCAGCAGCCTCGGCGGGAGTTTACACGAGCAGTACTTC.

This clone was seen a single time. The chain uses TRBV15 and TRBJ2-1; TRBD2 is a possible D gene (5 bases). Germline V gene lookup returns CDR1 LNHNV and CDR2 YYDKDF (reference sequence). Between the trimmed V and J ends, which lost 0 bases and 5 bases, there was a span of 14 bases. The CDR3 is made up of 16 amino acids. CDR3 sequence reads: CATSRESGGPHNEQFF. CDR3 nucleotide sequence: TGTGCCACCAGCAGAGAAAGCGGCGGCCCACACAATGAGCAGTTCTTC.

The CDR3, as DNA: TGTGCCACTGGGGAGGGATTTGAGCAGTTCTTC. Its translation: CATGEGFEQFF. The chain couples TRBV10-3 to TRBJ2-1; 7 bases fit TRBD2. The germline V gene encodes CDR1 ENHRY and CDR2 SYGVKD. V shed 10 bases, J shed 9 bases, and the junction held 6 bases outside the gene matches. The length of the CDR3 is 11 residues.

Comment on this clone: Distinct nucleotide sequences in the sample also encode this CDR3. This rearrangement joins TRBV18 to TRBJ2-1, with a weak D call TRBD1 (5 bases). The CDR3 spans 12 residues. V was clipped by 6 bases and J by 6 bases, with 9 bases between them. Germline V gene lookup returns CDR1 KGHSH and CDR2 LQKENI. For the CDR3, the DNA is TGTGCCAGCTCTCCTCAGGGCAATGAGCAGTTCTTC. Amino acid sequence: CASSPQGNEQFF.

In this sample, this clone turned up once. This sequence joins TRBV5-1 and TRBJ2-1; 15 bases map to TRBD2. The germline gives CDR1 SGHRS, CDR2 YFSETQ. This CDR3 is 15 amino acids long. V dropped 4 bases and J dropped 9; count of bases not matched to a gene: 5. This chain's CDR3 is CASSQTGLAGGEQFF. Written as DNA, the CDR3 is TGCGCCAGCAGCCAAACGGGACTAGCGGGAGGTGAGCAGTTCTTC. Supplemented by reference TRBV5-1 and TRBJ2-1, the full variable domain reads KAGVTQTPRYLIKTRGQQVTLSCSPISGHRSVSWYQQTPGQGLQFLFEYFSETQRNKGNFPGRFSGRQFSNSRSEMNVSTLELGDSALYLCASSQTGLAGGEQFFGPGTRLTVL.

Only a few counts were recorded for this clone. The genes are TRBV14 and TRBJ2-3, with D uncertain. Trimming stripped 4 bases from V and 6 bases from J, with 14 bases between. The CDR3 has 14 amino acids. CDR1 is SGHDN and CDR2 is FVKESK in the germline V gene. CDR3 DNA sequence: TGTGCCAGCAGCCGGTTCCTGGGCTTGGATACGCAGTATTTT. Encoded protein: CASSRFLGLDTQYF.

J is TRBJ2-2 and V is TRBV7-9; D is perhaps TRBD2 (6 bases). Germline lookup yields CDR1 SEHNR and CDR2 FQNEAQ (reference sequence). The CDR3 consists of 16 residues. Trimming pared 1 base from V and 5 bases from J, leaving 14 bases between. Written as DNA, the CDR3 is TGTGCCAGCAGCTTAGGTGGCGGGATTGGAACCGGGGAGCTGTTTTTT. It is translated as CASSLGGGIGTGELFF.